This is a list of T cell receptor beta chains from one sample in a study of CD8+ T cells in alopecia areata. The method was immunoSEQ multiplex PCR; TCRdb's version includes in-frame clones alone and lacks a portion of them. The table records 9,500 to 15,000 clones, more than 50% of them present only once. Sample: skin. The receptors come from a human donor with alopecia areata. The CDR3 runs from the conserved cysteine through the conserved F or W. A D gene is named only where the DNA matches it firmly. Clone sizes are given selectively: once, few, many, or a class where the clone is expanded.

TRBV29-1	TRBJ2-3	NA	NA	TGCAGCGCCAATAAAGGGGGGGTGGATACGCAGTATTTT	CSANKGGVDTQYF
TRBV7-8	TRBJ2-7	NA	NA	TGTGCCAGCAGCCCCCGACCCGGGGGCTACTACGAGCAGTACTTC	CASSPRPGGYYEQYF
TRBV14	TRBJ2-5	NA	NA	TGTGCCAGCAGCCAAGTTGGGTCCCCGTACCAAGAGACCCAGTACTTC	CASSQVGSPYQETQYF
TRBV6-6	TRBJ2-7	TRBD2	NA	TGTGCCAGCAGAGCAAGGACTAGCGGGAAGTACGAGCAGTACTTC	CASRARTSGKYEQYF
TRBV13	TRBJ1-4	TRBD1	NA	TGTGCCAGCAGCCTTGGGACAGGGAGCTTTAATGAAAAACTGTTTTTT	CASSLGTGSFNEKLFF
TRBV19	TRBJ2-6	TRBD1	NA	TGTGCCAGTAGTCCCTTGAGGGGGCGTCGCCGGCCCTCTGGGGCCAACGTCCTGACTTTC	CASSPLRGRRRPSGANVLTF
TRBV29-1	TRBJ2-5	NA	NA	TGCAGCGTTGAATTGGCAGGGGTCTTCTTTTCCCAAGGGACCCAGTACTTC	CSVELAGVFFSQGTQYF
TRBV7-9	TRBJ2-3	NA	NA	TGTGCCAGCAGCTTGAATGCCGGGGGAAATGCAGATACGCAGTATTTT	CASSLNAGGNADTQYF
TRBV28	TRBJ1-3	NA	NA	TGTGCCAGCAGTACTTTCTGGGGGCGCGGTGGAAACACCATATATTTT	CASSTFWGRGGNTIYF
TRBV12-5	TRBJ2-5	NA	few	TGTGCTAGTGGTTTGGACCTTAAAGGAACCCAGTACTTC	CASGLDLKGTQYF
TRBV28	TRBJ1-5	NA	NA	TGTGCCAGCTGTCGCCGCAATCAGCCCCAGCATTTT	CASCRRNQPQHF
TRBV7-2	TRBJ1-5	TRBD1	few	TGTGCCAGCAGCTTAGCCGGGGCAGGGGGTCAGCCCCAGCATTTT	CASSLAGAGGQPQHF
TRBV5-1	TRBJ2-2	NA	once	TGCGCCAGCACCACCTCTCGCACCCCGGGCACCGGGGAGCTGTTTTTT	CASTTSRTPGTGELFF
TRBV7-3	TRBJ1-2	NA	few	TGTGCCAGCAGCCCAGGTCCGGGCTACTATGGCTACACCTTC	CASSPGPGYYGYTF
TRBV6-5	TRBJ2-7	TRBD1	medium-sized	TGTGCCAGCAGTTATAATACACAGGGGGCGGGTGAGCAGTACTTC	CASSYNTQGAGEQYF
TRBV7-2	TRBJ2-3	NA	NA	TGTGCCAGCAAAGTATTTTGGGGCCCCTTCACAGATACGCAGTATTTT	CASKVFWGPFTDTQYF
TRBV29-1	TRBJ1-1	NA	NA	TGCAGCGTGCAGGGTAGTTGGGGGGTTGAAGCTTTCTTT	CSVQGSWGVEAFF
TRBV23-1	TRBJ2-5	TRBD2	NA	TGCGCCAGCAGTCGGGGGACTAGCGGGGGGCCGGAGACCCAGTACTTC	CASSRGTSGGPETQYF
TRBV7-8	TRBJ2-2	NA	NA	TGTGCCAGCAGCCCTAGGGGGACCGGGGAGCTGTTTTTT	CASSPRGTGELFF
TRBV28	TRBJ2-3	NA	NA	TGTGCCAGCAGTTTATACGTCCCGGGGGTAAGGGATACGCAGTATTTT	CASSLYVPGVRDTQYF
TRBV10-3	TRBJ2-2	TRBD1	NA	TGTGCCAGCACCCGGGACAGGGGGGTGACCGGGGAGCTGTCTTTT	CASTRDRGVTGELSF
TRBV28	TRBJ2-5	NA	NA	TGTGCCAGCAGTTGGGGACTTTCCCAAGAGACCCAGTACTTC	CASSWGLSQETQYF
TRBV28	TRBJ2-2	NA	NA	TGTGCCAGCAGTTTTCCGAACACCGGGGAGCTGTTTTTT	CASSFPNTGELFF
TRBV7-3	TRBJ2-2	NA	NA	TGTGCCAGCAGCTTTCACTCTTCCTCCTTACCTCGGACCGGGGAGCTGTTTTTT	CASSFHSSSLPRTGELFF
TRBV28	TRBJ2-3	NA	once	TGTGCCAGCAGTACCCCGTTGGGTACGCAGTATTTT	CASSTPLGTQYF
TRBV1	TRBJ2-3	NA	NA	TGCACCAGCAGGAAACTACCAGGCCTCCCAGATACGCAGTATTTT	CTSRKLPGLPDTQYF